This TCR beta chain originates from a study of Ad26.COV2.S vaccination and SARS-CoV-2 variants (dated by TCRdb to the early 2020s). About the study as a whole: Donors in the vaccine arm were drawn from COV1001, a multicentre, randomized, double-blind, placebo-controlled phase I-IIa trial testing Ad26.COV2.S in healthy adults. Ad26.COV2.S was administered intramuscularly at a dose of 5x10^10 or 1x10^11 viral particles, either as one shot or as two shots given 56 days apart. Investigators remained blinded to trial group allocation during experiments and outcome assessment. Trial participants were randomized into five groups of five: low-dose or high-dose Ad26.COV2.S given once or twice, or placebo on both occasions. TCRbeta repertoire sequencing served as the tool for gauging how specific and how broad the SARS-CoV-2-reactive T cell receptors were following Ad26.COV2.S vaccination. A total of roughly 32 samples were included in the TCR-sequenced set, comprising some 20 Ad26.COV2.S vaccine recipients, 5 placebo recipients and 8 SARS-CoV-2 convalescent individuals. The paper as a whole reports these results and caveats: Ad26.COV2.S recipients had higher spike-specific TCR breadth than placebo recipients (P = 0.0014). The study was not powered for comparison of responses between vaccine doses or regimens. It was noted by the authors that total T cell responses may have been underestimated by the TCR breadth and depth analyses. Vaccine and placebo recipients had comparable non-spike TCR breadth, which fits with the vaccine containing only spike. After vaccination, substantial breadth of spike-specific CD8+ and CD4+ T cell responses was reported.

V is shortened by 0 bases, J by 2 bases, and the region joining them spans 11 bases. Reading from cysteine to phenylalanine, the CDR3 counts 15 amino acids. Of all the DNA, just the CDR3 is kept, 45 bases in frame from base 1. Taken from the germline V gene (reference sequence), the CDR1 and CDR2 loops are LGHDT and YNNKEL. In light of the paper, this sample's treatment or condition label describes: 15 to 20 received Ad26.COV2.S at low or high dose, single or two shots; roughly five received placebo; per-sample allocation not given. Repertoires of vaccine and placebo recipients were sequenced from samples collected on day 63 after the first injection. In Cohort 1b, 25 to 30 adults aged 18-55 years were enrolled at a single site in Boston, USA, between 29 July and 7 August 2020. As a vaccine, Ad26.COV2.S was a replication-incompetent adenovirus type 26 vector that expressed a prefusion-stabilized SARS-CoV-2 spike protein derived from the original Wuhan strain.

TCRbeta CDR3 regions were sequenced with the immunoSEQ Assay. After extraction, genomic DNA underwent amplification by bias-controlled multiplex PCR, followed by high-throughput sequencing. The paper's data handling went like this. To quantify the absolute abundance of each unique TCRbeta CDR3 region, sequences were collapsed and filtered. Usable DNA was measured by amplifying reference genes present in all nucleated cells, and TCRbeta template counts were normalized to that usable DNA to estimate T cell fraction. Repertoire TCRs were annotated as SARS-CoV-2-specific by exact matching of V gene, CDR3 amino acid sequence and J gene to a known reactive TCR set. The reference SARS-CoV-2 TCR set was derived from MIRA and filtered for enrichment in COVID-19-positive ImmuneCODE repertoires, a step that removed public or cross-reactive TCRs. Using the MIRA antigens, annotated TCRs were further analysed by specific ORF or by position within an ORF. Breadth was defined as the number of annotated unique rearrangements divided by the total number of unique productive rearrangements, and depth was defined as the summed frequency of the annotated unique rearrangements. Group comparisons of TCR breadth used two-sided Wilcoxon rank-sum tests. TCRdb retrieved this table from immuneACCESS and kept in-frame rearrangements only. Not all clones are present; in checked studies, unresolved V genes account for under half, and no reason is known for the remainder. For V, J and clone size, that table is used; D and trimming come from the DNA. Present in this sample are around 320,000 clones, roughly 84% of which were seen just once. Roughly 3.1% of the sample comes from the top ten.

Remarks on this clone: The antigen it recognizes is unknown. The sample holds no much larger clone one base away, and base qualities are not on file.

The chain links TRBV3-1 (or the pseudogene TRBV3-2) with TRBJ2-7; confidence is insufficient to name the D gene. Sample: peripheral blood, taken in a trial of Ad26.COV2.S vaccine versus placebo. The receptor was isolated from a person between 18 and 65 years old who received the Ad26.COV2.S COVID-19 vaccine or a placebo. The CDR3 corresponds to CASSQEVDVAYEQYF. In nucleotides, the sequence is TGTGCCAGCAGCCAAGAAGTGGACGTAGCCTACGAGCAGTACTTC.